The TCR beta chain under discussion was sequenced for a study of T cells in Graves' hyperthyroidism and ophthalmopathy. Study conclusions and caveats: Most expanded thyroid clonotypes above 0.001 also appeared in blood.

The CDR3 adds up to 8 amino acids, both ends counted. Germline V gives CDR1 SGHDN, CDR2 FVKESK. This clonotype was detected only once. The antigen is unknown. It is likely a read error, because the conserved phenylalanine at the end of the CDR3 is missing. It is unclear where the CDR3 begins or ends on the DNA, so no DNA is shown, and the CDR3 is as TCRdb lists it. Amplified TCR beta CDR3 regions came from RNA transcripts. The TCR CDR3 first-round RT-PCR relied on the HTBI primer set. TCRdb independently ran MiXCR on the multiplex PCR reads; one entry per CDR3 protein. The table lists about 540,000 distinct CDR3 sequences, around 42% of them singletons. The study left out patients who had uncontrolled infection, other autoimmune disease, pregnancy or lactation.

The sequenced material came from peripheral blood or thyroid tissue (not recorded which). The clonotype comes from a woman under 30 with Graves' hyperthyroidism. The V and J genes are TRBV14 and TRBJ2-4. The CDR3 reads CASSQRST.